The present TCR beta chain was sequenced within a study of T cells in Graves' hyperthyroidism and ophthalmopathy. V was cut by 3 bases and J by 8 bases, with 10 bases left in between. The CDR3 has 12 residues. RNA transcripts gave rise to amplified TCR beta CDR3 regions. HTBI primers were the set used in a first-round RT-PCR of the TCR CDR3. MiXCR, run by TCRdb on the multiplex PCR reads, gives a single entry per CDR3 protein. The sample has roughly 280,000 distinct CDR3 sequences; approximately 15% are singletons. The chain uses TRBV12-3 or TRBV12-4 and TRBJ1-2; possibly TRBD1 for D (6 bases). The source of this sequence is a woman aged 55-70 years with Graves' ophthalmopathy. Sequencing input: blood. The CDR3: CASSFRGRGYTF. CDR3 nucleotide sequence: TGTGCCAGCAGTTTCAGGGGACGCGGCTACACCTTC.